The 6 T cell receptor beta chains listed next were all sequenced from one sample in a study of blood T cell repertoires in COVID-19. The table came from immunoSEQ multiplex PCR; TCRdb's copy has only in-frame clones and leaves some out. The sample records approximately 160,000 clones, more than 75% being singletons. Sequencing was done on a sample of PBMCs or T cells enriched from blood (not recorded which). These receptor sequences come from a woman in her 50s who had recovered from COVID-19.

The J gene is TRBJ1-1, the V gene TRBV5-1; TRBD1 might be the D (5 bases). Trimming shortened V by 0 bases and J by 2 bases, and 14 bases separated the two germline ends. This CDR3 spans 16 amino acids. The germline gives CDR1 SGHRS, CDR2 YFSETQ. The CDR3 DNA reads as TGCGCCAGCAGCTTGGATCTGGGGCTGGTTAACACTGAAGCTTTCTTT. Translation gives CASSLDLGLVNTEAFF.

The chain joins TRBV28 to TRBJ2-3; D unresolved. Germline CDR1 is MDHEN and CDR2 is SYDVKM. The length of the CDR3 is 14 residues. V gave up 8 bases and J gave up 2 bases, with 14 bases separating them. CDR3 sequence: CASLGQIYTDTQYF. The CDR3, as DNA: TGTGCCAGCCTTGGGCAGATTTACACAGATACGCAGTATTTT.

The J gene is TRBJ1-4, the V gene TRBV7-2; D might be TRBD1 (6 bases). The V end lost 5 bases, the J end lost 5 bases, and 9 bases lay between the germline ends. Germline V CDR1 and CDR2: SGHTA, FQGNSA. The CDR3 has 13 residues. The CDR3 is CASSRTVNEKLFF. The CDR3 DNA reads TGTGCCAGCAGCCGGACAGTAAATGAAAAACTGTTTTTT.

This sequence joins TRBV7-9 and TRBJ1-3, with D possibly being TRBD1 (5 bases). Germline V gene data show CDR1 as SEHNR and CDR2 as FQNEAQ (reference sequence). V shed 6 bases and J shed 2 bases, with 11 bases lying between them. The CDR3 runs to 14 residues. CDR3 bases: TGTGCCAGCAGTCCCCAGGGAACTGGAAACACCATATATTTT. Its protein is CASSPQGTGNTIYF.

The rearrangement uses TRBV27 and TRBJ2-7, with D possibly being TRBD1 (6 bases). CDR1 and CDR2 from the germline V gene are MNHEY and SMNVEV (reference sequence). V lost 6 bases and J 0 bases, leaving 15 bases between the germline ends. The CDR3 is 15 amino acids. CDR3 amino acids: CASSVKQGPSYEQYF. The CDR3 coding sequence is TGTGCCAGCAGCGTTAAACAGGGCCCCTCCTACGAGCAGTACTTC.

The sample holds one count of this clone. The chain recombines TRBV30 with TRBJ1-5, with a possible D match to TRBD1 (5 bases). Per the germline V gene, CDR1 is GTSNPN and CDR2 is SVGIG (reference sequence). V was shortened by 3 bases and J by 8 bases, with 14 bases between the two germline ends. The CDR3 consists of 13 residues. The DNA of the CDR3 is TGTGCCTGGAGCGGAACAGGAGCTAAGCCCCAGCATTTT. This translates into CAWSGTGAKPQHF.